This T cell receptor (beta chain) appears in the sequencing data of a study of cytomegalovirus exposure and HLA in healthy donors. V shed 0 bases and J 6 bases; nucleotides not matched to a gene: 6. The CDR3 contains 15 residues. Germline values: CDR1 LNHNV, CDR2 YYDKDF (reference sequence). Vbeta (60) and Jbeta (13) primers were used in the PCR. Repertoires were generated with immunoSEQ multiplex PCR, while TCRdb's copy carries only in-frame clones and drops some. The data contain 55,000 to 80,000 clones, roughly 75% of them singletons. This receptor was obtained from a woman aged 30 to 39 in good health and CMV-seropositive. The sample comprised PBMCs. This chain connects TRBV15 to TRBJ2-3, with 7 bases that match TRBD2. The CDR3 protein is CATSREAGEGDTQYF. As DNA, the CDR3 is TGTGCCACCAGCAGAGAGGCGGGAGAGGGCGATACGCAGTATTTT. Looking up the rest from reference TRBV15 and TRBJ2-3 gives the full variable domain: DAMVIQNPRYQVTQFGKPVTLSCSQTLNHNVMYWYQQKSSQAPKLLFHYYDKDFNNEADTPDNFQSRRPNTSFCFLDIRSPGLGDTAMYLCATSREAGEGDTQYFGPGTRLTVL.